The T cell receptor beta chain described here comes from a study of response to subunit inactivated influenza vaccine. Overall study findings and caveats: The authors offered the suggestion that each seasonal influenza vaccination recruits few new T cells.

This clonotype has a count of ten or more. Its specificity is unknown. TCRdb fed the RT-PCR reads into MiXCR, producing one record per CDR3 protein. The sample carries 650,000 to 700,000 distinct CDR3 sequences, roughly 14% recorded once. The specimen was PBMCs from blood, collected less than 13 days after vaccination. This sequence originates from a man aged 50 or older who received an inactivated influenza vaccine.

The CDR3 DNA reads TGTGCCAGCAGCCCGACAGGGGGCATGGATACGCAGTATTTT. Encoded protein: CASSPTGGMDTQYF. The gene calls are TRBV7-9 and TRBJ2-3; 10 bases align to TRBD1. This CDR3 spans 14 amino acids. The germline V gene encodes CDR1 SEHNR and CDR2 FQNEAQ (reference sequence). The junction had 5 bases not matched to a gene; V was cut back by 5 bases and J by 6 bases.